The 17 T cell receptor beta chains given below trace back to one sample, sequenced in a study of cytomegalovirus exposure and HLA in healthy donors. The PCR contained 60 Vbeta and 13 Jbeta primers. Only in-frame clones appear in the TCRdb table, and some are missing; sequencing was by immunoSEQ multiplex PCR. Of under 200,000 clones in the sample, over 70% were seen once. The sequencing sample was made of PBMCs. The receptor set was obtained from a man between 50 and 59 years old in good health and CMV-seropositive.

This clone has just a few counts. The gene calls are TRBV11-2 and TRBJ2-5; 8 bases are shared with TRBD2. The trim removed 5 bases at V and 4 bases at J, leaving 15 bases unmatched. Germline CDR1 is SGHAT and CDR2 is FQNNGV. The CDR3 loop spans 17 amino acids. DNA for the CDR3: TGTGCCAGCAGCCCCTTTTCTTACCCGGGACTAGGAGAGACCCAGTACTTC. This sequence encodes CASSPFSYPGLGETQYF.

The chain links TRBV27 to TRBJ2-7, with a weak D call TRBD1 (6 bases). V was shortened by 6 bases and J by 2 bases, with 11 bases between the two germline ends. CDR1 is MNHEY and CDR2 is SMNVEV in the germline V gene (reference sequence). This CDR3 is 13 amino acids long. CDR3 residues: CASRPKGAYEQYF. Written as DNA, the CDR3 is TGTGCCAGCAGGCCTAAGGGGGCCTACGAGCAGTACTTC.

This clone has a single count. As DNA, the CDR3 is TGCGCCAGCAGCTTGTTCTCCGATCAGCCCCAGCATTTT. Its protein is CASSLFSDQPQHF. The rearrangement uses TRBV5-1 and TRBJ1-5; D gene ambiguous. The CDR3 length is 13 residues. CDR1 and CDR2 (germline): SGHRS, YFSETQ. V shed 1 base and J shed 5 bases, with 7 bases lying between them.

The rearrangement joins TRBV9 to TRBJ2-1; tentatively, D is TRBD2 (5 bases). Germline values: CDR1 SGDLS, CDR2 YYNGEE. Trimming took off 2 bases at V and 8 bases at J, with 23 bases between the two ends. CDR3 size: 17 residues. CDR3 bases: TGTGCCAGCAGCGTGGATTCTAGCCCTGTGTTGAGTGATGAGCAGTTCTTC. Translation: CASSVDSSPVLSDEQFF.

The chain is built from TRBV14 and TRBJ1-2; D is uncertain. The CDR3 has 13 amino acids. The germline gives CDR1 SGHDN, CDR2 FVKESK. V was clipped by 4 bases and J by 5 bases, with 11 bases between them. The CDR3 DNA follows: TGTGCCAGCAGCCTTGGACGGGAGTATGGCTACACCTTC. Protein sequence: CASSLGREYGYTF.

The V call is TRBV5-4, the J call TRBJ2-1, with 7 bases lining up with TRBD2. This CDR3 has 17 residues. V trimming: 4 bases; J trimming: 8 bases; junction bases outside the gene matches: 18. Germline V gene data show CDR1 as SGHNT and CDR2 as YYREEE (reference sequence). The CDR3: CASSLGGGGDLSHEQFF. CDR3 coding DNA: TGTGCCAGCAGCCTGGGGGGGGGAGGGGATTTATCTCATGAGCAGTTCTTC.

The chain couples TRBV5-1 to TRBJ2-5, with 7 bases that match TRBD1. Germline CDR1 and CDR2: SGHRS and YFSETQ. The CDR3 contains 15 residues. V lost 4 bases, J lost 3 bases, and 9 bases stayed unmatched. CDR3 loop: CASSVTGDGKETQYF. In DNA form, the CDR3 reads TGCGCCAGCAGCGTAACAGGGGACGGGAAAGAGACCCAGTACTTC.

The chain carries TRBV10-3 and TRBJ2-5, with TRBD1 matching 9 bases. V trimming: 10 bases; J trimming: 3 bases; junction bases outside the gene matches: 6. CDR1 and CDR2 from the germline V gene are ENHRY and SYGVKD. The CDR3 is made up of 13 amino acids. CDR3 protein: CATTGDREETQYF. DNA for the CDR3: TGTGCCACAACCGGGGACAGGGAAGAGACCCAGTACTTC.

The rearrangement joins TRBV2 to TRBJ2-2, with TRBD2 matching 11 bases. CDR1 and CDR2 (germline): SNHLY, FYNNEI. The CDR3 loop spans 17 amino acids. V was clipped by 4 bases and J by 3 bases; unmatched bases: 7. CDR3 amino acids: CASSGLAGWSDTGELFF. The DNA of the CDR3 is TGTGCCAGCAGTGGACTAGCGGGATGGTCGGACACCGGGGAGCTGTTTTTT.

As to this clone: It is likely a read error, because the conserved phenylalanine at the end of the CDR3 is missing. Because the CDR3's place on the DNA is in doubt, the DNA is left out and the CDR3 is given as listed by TCRdb. This chain uses TRBV5-8 with TRBJ1-1; the table's D call of TRBD1 was not tested on the DNA. 10 amino acids form the CDR3, both terminal residues included. Germline assignment: CDR1 SGHTS and CDR2 YDEGEE. The CDR3 sequence is CASSPQPGQL.

Notes on this clone: It may be a read error: a sequence one base away is much more abundant. The V call is TRBV9, the J call TRBJ2-7, with D possibly TRBD1 on 6 matching bases. This CDR3 spans 13 amino acids. Germline V CDR1 and CDR2: SGDLS, YYNGEE. Trimming cost V 4 bases and J 3 bases, with 11 bases left between them. DNA of the CDR3: TGTGCCAGCAGCCCTCAGGGGATCTACGAGCAGTACTTC. Translated, it gives CASSPQGIYEQYF.

This clone has only one observation. The rearrangement joins TRBV28 to TRBJ2-7, with D uncertain. The CDR3 extends over 14 amino acids. V gave up 3 bases and J gave up 4 bases, with 13 bases separating them. CDR1 is MDHEN, CDR2 SYDVKM, per germline. The CDR3, as DNA: TGTGCCAGCAGTTTTACGGGTATGGCTTACGAGCAGTACTTC. Translated, it gives CASSFTGMAYEQYF.

Here the CDR3 reads CASSETLGTEAFF. In DNA form, the CDR3 reads TGTGCCAGCAGTGAGACACTTGGCACTGAAGCTTTCTTT. The genes are TRBV6-1 and TRBJ1-1; D is unclear. The V gene's germline CDR1 is MNHNS and CDR2 SASEGT. The CDR3 runs 13 residues. V dropped 3 bases and J dropped 4 bases, with 9 bases sitting between them.

The V and J genes are TRBV4-3 and TRBJ2-1, with 7 bases fitting TRBD2. The CDR3 loop spans 17 amino acids. V lost 4 bases and J lost 0; bases outside the gene matches: 9. Germline V gene data show CDR1 as LGHNA and CDR2 as YSLEER. CDR3 region: CASSPKLAWSSYNEQFF. CDR3 coding DNA: TGCGCCAGCAGCCCAAAACTAGCGTGGAGCTCCTACAATGAGCAGTTCTTC.

This chain uses TRBV27 with TRBJ2-7; possible D gene TRBD1, 5 bases. The germline V and J ends were trimmed by 5 bases and 3 bases, with 14 bases remaining between them. The germline V gene has CDR1 MNHEY and CDR2 SMNVEV (reference sequence). The CDR3 is made up of 14 amino acids. The CDR3 here is CASSLLSGYYEQYF. The CDR3 DNA follows: TGTGCCAGCAGTCTCCTCTCAGGGTACTACGAGCAGTACTTC.

The J gene is TRBJ2-7, the V gene TRBV2; 7 bases are shared with TRBD1. Trimming at V came to 8 bases and at J to 0 bases, leaving 7 bases not matched to a gene. From germline, CDR1 is SNHLY and CDR2 FYNNEI. This CDR3 spans 14 amino acids. The CDR3 DNA reads TGTGCCAGCCGAAGGGACAGCTTCTCCTACGAGCAGTACTTC. Encoded protein: CASRRDSFSYEQYF.

The V call is TRBV5-4, the J call TRBJ2-5, with 12 bases lining up with TRBD2. The CDR3 sequence is 17 residues long. V lost 3 bases and J lost 5; bases outside the gene matches: 11. The germline gives CDR1 SGHNT, CDR2 YYREEE (reference sequence). This chain's CDR3 is CASSSRTSGAGGETQYF. CDR3 DNA: TGTGCCAGCAGCTCCCGGACTAGCGGGGCCGGGGGGGAGACCCAGTACTTC.